Listed below are T cell receptor beta chains from one sample, sequenced in a study of naive and memory T cell subsets. TCRdb redid the calling of the UMI-ligation and nested PCR reads with MiXCR, one entry per CDR3 protein. The data contain fewer than 150,000 distinct CDR3 sequences, approximately 18% of them singletons. The sequenced material came from naive CD8+ T cells from blood. Receptors originate from a human donor in good health. CDR3s include the opening cysteine and the closing phenylalanine or tryptophan.

V gene,J gene,CDR3 protein
TRBV4-3,TRBJ2-1,CASSQGDSYNEQFF
TRBV4-3,TRBJ1-5,CASSQDLRSHQPQHF
TRBV6-2/TRBV6-3,TRBJ2-1,CASSYLGVGGSPDEQFF
TRBV29-1,TRBJ2-7,CSVEETGTGIYEQYF
TRBV6-6,TRBJ1-1,CASSLGENGEAFF
TRBV20-1,TRBJ2-7,CSAYEATYEQYF
TRBV7-7,TRBJ2-1,CASSLGAGAGYNEQFF
TRBV28,TRBJ2-1,CASSLTGTYYNEQFF
TRBV30,TRBJ1-1,CAWSADTGEAFF
TRBV10-2,TRBJ2-7,CASMGSAGEQYF
TRBV6-1,TRBJ2-3,CASSEKGQSDTQYF
TRBV7-9,TRBJ1-2,CASSSSGDANYGYTF
TRBV11-2,TRBJ2-1,CASSPEPGLAGLGEQFF
TRBV6-5,TRBJ1-5,CASSASVVANNQPQHF
TRBV4-3,TRBJ1-6,CASSPGRDSSYNSPLHF
TRBV2,TRBJ2-1,CASTVSYNEQFF
TRBV24-1,TRBJ2-7,CATSHRDRAYEQYF
TRBV6-6,TRBJ2-1,CASNLNPETGRTHNEQFF
TRBV4-1,TRBJ2-6,CASSQDPGAGANVLTF
TRBV10-3,TRBJ1-2,CAISAPGNAYGYTF
TRBV7-9,TRBJ1-5,CASSHGTGWQPQHF
TRBV3-1,TRBJ2-1,CASSQEGLDSYNEQFF
TRBV28,TRBJ2-7,CASSRDKGNIEQYF
TRBV25-1,TRBJ2-4,CASSEFFGELNIQYF
TRBV20-1,TRBJ1-1,CSAELPGQGVTEAFF
TRBV4-2,TRBJ1-1,CASSQELNTEAFF
TRBV29-1,TRBJ1-2,CSVIDDETGYYGYTF
TRBV6-5,TRBJ2-7,CASSQGLAGGPSHEQYF
TRBV7-9,TRBJ2-5,CASSLPSSLPQETQYF
TRBV4-2,TRBJ2-2,CASSQGSNTGELFF
TRBV6-1,TRBJ2-1,CASTWSGGEQFF
TRBV20-1,TRBJ2-1,CSARPRLAGGFSYNEQFF
TRBV4-1,TRBJ1-1,CASSRPGQQYTEAFF
TRBV11-2,TRBJ2-5,CASSSIWTETETQYF
TRBV20-1,TRBJ2-1,CSARDSGSARAEQFF
TRBV28,TRBJ2-7,CASTLLLAGVEQYF
TRBV15,TRBJ2-4,CATSRVTSGAKNIQYF
TRBV6-1,TRBJ2-3,CASSEGLAGGVADTQYF
TRBV28,TRBJ1-5,CASSLQDITGSNQPQHF
TRBV28,TRBJ2-2,CASSSLVGWGTGELFF
TRBV12-5,TRBJ1-5,CASGLGQPQHF
TRBV9,TRBJ2-1,CASSSGQGAREQFF
TRBV3-1,TRBJ2-1,CASSGQGRPYEQFF
TRBV6-2/TRBV6-3,TRBJ2-1,CASSYDLADTSSYNEQFF
TRBV12-3/TRBV12-4,TRBJ1-2,CASSLSGPPAGYTF
TRBV28,TRBJ1-2,CASSLLGLDYTF
TRBV12-3/TRBV12-4,TRBJ2-7,CASSWDRGAYEQYF